This TCR beta chain came from a study of T cells after yellow fever vaccination. Study observations and caveats: When the response was secondary, it was weaker but reached its peak faster, day 5 versus 15. Clonotypes shared by both compartments, CD4 and CD8, made up a small share.

The CDR3 extends over 13 amino acids. Looked up from germline, CDR1 is SEHNR and CDR2 is FQNEAQ (reference sequence). The V gene lost 1 base and the J gene lost 3 bases, with 7 bases spanning the gap. The authors made TCR cDNA by 5'RACE template switching, adding a universal primer site and UMIs. TCRdb analysed the 5' RACE reads with MiXCR anew, one entry per CDR3 protein. The sample holds about 130,000 distinct CDR3 sequences, 8.9% seen once. As to this clonotype: Its antigen is unidentified.

This receptor was obtained from a man between 18 and 35 years old who received the YFV17D yellow fever vaccine. This sequence joins TRBV7-9 and TRBJ2-7; D is unclear. The material was CD8+ T cells sorted from PBMCs, obtained on the day of the yellow fever booster vaccination. The CDR3 DNA follows: TGTGCCAGCAGCTTAGGGACCCTCTACGAGCAGTACTTC. Protein sequence: CASSLGTLYEQYF.